This record covers a single T cell receptor (beta chain). The antigen is unknown. PCR was performed using 60 Vbeta and 13 Jbeta primers. Method: immunoSEQ multiplex PCR; TCRdb's copy keeps in-frame clones and lacks some. The repertoire holds around 100,000 clones, with approximately 72% as singletons. The data were taken from a study of cytomegalovirus exposure and HLA in healthy donors. Study-level points and caveats: Presence/absence analyses took donor sequencing depth as roughly uniform. One cluster of highly shared sequence variants probably arose as a sequencing artifact.

Sequencing used PBMCs. The receptor comes from a woman aged 45 to 65 in good health and CMV-seronegative.

In nucleotides, the CDR3 is TGTGCCAGCAGCCGTCAATCAGGACAGTACTACGAGCAGTACTTC. This sequence encodes CASSRQSGQYYEQYF. The chain couples TRBV14 to TRBJ2-7; D may be TRBD1 (6 bases). There are 15 residues in the CDR3. Germline CDR1 and CDR2: SGHDN and FVKESK. Between the trimmed V and J ends, which lost 4 bases and 3 bases, there was a span of 16 bases.